This TCR beta chain was captured in a study of human T cells and chemical hapten exposure. Germline loops: CDR1 DFQATT, CDR2 SNEGSKA (reference sequence). The CDR3 has 15 residues. V was cut by 6 bases and J by 3 bases, with 18 bases left in between. Before extraction, the whole blood was not fractionated, and total RNA was taken from it. Individual cDNA molecules (in the library) carried attached unique molecular identifiers. TCRdb reprocessed the reads via MiXCR and lists one record per CDR3 protein. Counted here are 120,000 or so distinct CDR3 sequences, about 8.9% occurring once; the ten biggest clones make up 1.3% to 1.5%.

The chain joins TRBV20-1 to TRBJ2-1, with D perhaps TRBD2 (6 bases). The receptor was derived from a human donor in good health. Some clones in this sample may be carry-over from other donors' samples. The specimen was whole blood. Here the CDR3 DNA reads TGCAGTGCCCCCGGCGCGGGACTGGACTACAATGAGCAGTTCTTC. It encodes CSAPGAGLDYNEQFF.